The TCR beta chain under discussion was sequenced for a study of blood T cell repertoires in COVID-19. Across the study: The cDNA or gDNA used as material had been derived from T cells, B-cell-depleted T cells, or PBMCs.

Method: immunoSEQ multiplex PCR; TCRdb's copy keeps in-frame clones and lacks some. The sample records about 230,000 clones, roughly 91% being singletons. Germline assignment: CDR1 SGDLS and CDR2 YYNGEE. The CDR3 runs to 11 residues. Deletions cut 4 bases from V and 5 bases from J, with 6 bases between. This TCR was sampled from a woman aged 25-40 years with acute COVID-19. Material for sequencing was PBMCs or T cells enriched from blood (not recorded which). The chain employs TRBV9 and TRBJ2-5; no clear D. CDR3 loop: CASSSFETQYF. In nucleotides, the CDR3 is TGTGCCAGCAGCTCGTTTGAGACCCAGTACTTC.